The clone carrying this T cell receptor (beta chain) has a count of ten or more. Its antigen is not known. This entry belongs to a study of T cell repertoires in cytomegalovirus infection. On the study more broadly: It was the public TCR beta signatures that indicated both CMV infection and matching HLA type.

TCRdb analysed the reads with MiXCR anew, one entry per CDR3 protein. The sample has about 570,000 distinct CDR3 sequences; 40% are singletons. Germline loops: CDR1 SGHTA, CDR2 FQGNSA. The ends were cut back, 1 base at V and 7 bases at J, with 11 bases in the middle. This CDR3 is 13 amino acids long. This sequence joins TRBV7-2 and TRBJ2-7, with D uncertain. This receptor was taken from a human donor in good health (CMV status not recorded). Some clones in this sample may be carry-over from other donors' samples. The input for sequencing was cultured PBMCs, taken from culture after CMV antigen stimulation. The CDR3 DNA is TGTGCCAGCAGCTTAGAACTATCCCTTGAGCAGTACTTC. Protein product: CASSLELSLEQYF.